This record concerns one TCR beta chain sequence. The clone's antigen remains unknown. It has no much larger one-base neighbor in the sample; base qualities were not kept. This specimen comes from a study of T cell changes during pregnancy in multiple sclerosis (dated by TCRdb to between 2018 and 2021). Looking at the study overall: Changes in the T cell repertoire over the course of pregnancy were examined in this study in women with multiple sclerosis.

V is trimmed back by 5 bases and J by 5 bases, and the junction contains 12 bases that no gene match accounts for. Based on the germline V gene, the CDR1 and CDR2 sequences are SGHAT and FQNNGV. The CDR3 contains 17 residues, cysteine and phenylalanine counted. Here the CDR3 DNA is all that survives: 51 bases in frame from base 1. Receptor amplification or capture employed the immunoSEQ multiplex PCR assay. Not all clones reach the TCRdb copy of this immuneACCESS table, which keeps in-frame sequences only. Checked studies attribute under half of the gap to unresolved V genes and leave the rest unexplained. The sample contains 49,000 or so clones, roughly nine tenths of them found a single time. The top ten hold more than 0.35% of the sample.

The sequence joins TRBV11-2 to TRBJ2-5; 12 central nucleotides agree with TRBD1. The TCR comes from a female donor in good health, enrolled as a control in a pregnancy study. Source: CD4+ T cells from peripheral blood mononuclear cells, taken in the second trimester of pregnancy. The DNA sequence is TGTGCCAGCAGCCCCCGTCCCGGGACAGGGGGCGAGGAGACCCAGTACTTC. Its protein reads: CASSPRPGTGGEETQYF.